One and the same sample provided the 2 T cell receptor beta chains below, sequenced in a study of cytomegalovirus exposure and HLA in healthy donors. The PCR had 60 Vbeta and 13 Jbeta primers. Profiled with immunoSEQ multiplex PCR; TCRdb holds only in-frame clones, not every one. Among 89,000 or so clones listed, roughly 86% were seen once. Sequenced sample: PBMCs. The receptors were gathered from a woman aged 18-30 years in good health and CMV-seropositive.

This clone was counted once. The V call is TRBV11-2, the J call TRBJ1-3, with D possibly TRBD1 on 5 matching bases. V dropped 3 bases and J dropped 4 bases, with 13 bases sitting between them. The CDR3 runs to 15 residues. Germline CDR1 reads SGHAT; CDR2 reads FQNNGV. This chain's CDR3 is CASSLGVRAGNTIYF. The CDR3 coding sequence is TGTGCCAGCAGCTTGGGCGTCAGGGCGGGAAACACCATATATTTT.

This sequence joins TRBV6-6 and TRBJ1-6; D perhaps matches TRBD1 (6 bases). Trimming took 6 bases from V and 2 from J, leaving 11 bases between them. This CDR3 is 15 amino acids long. CDR1 MNHNY and CDR2 SVGAGI come from the germline V gene (reference sequence). The CDR3 coding sequence is TGTGCCAGCAGACCCGACAGGACCTATAATTCACCCCTCCACTTT. Encoded protein: CASRPDRTYNSPLHF.